This entry lists 24 T cell receptor beta chains sequenced from one sample in a study of shared clonotypes between healthy human individuals. The data were produced by immunoSEQ multiplex PCR, yet TCRdb's version contains in-frame clones alone and is incomplete. The table lists 2 million to 2.5 million clones, 85% to 95% of them singletons. Sequenced sample: naive CD4+ T cells from PBMCs. Sample subset: CD45RA+ positively selected. These receptors originate from a man aged 18 to 35 in good health. Some clones in this sample may be carry-over from other donors' samples.

The chain recombines TRBV18 with TRBJ1-3; maybe TRBD1 (5 bases). The CDR3 is 14 residues long. Looked up from germline, CDR1 is KGHSH and CDR2 is LQKENI. V was trimmed by 6 bases and J by 3 bases, leaving 12 bases between them. The DNA of the CDR3 is TGTGCCAGCTCTCCTCAGGGTTTTGGAAACACCATATATTTT. This encodes CASSPQGFGNTIYF.

The V and J genes are TRBV19 and TRBJ2-7, with 7 bases fitting TRBD1. Germline CDR1 reads LNHDA; CDR2 reads SQIVND (reference sequence). This CDR3 is built from 14 residues. Trimming took 6 bases from V and 5 from J; bases not matched to a gene: 10. This CDR3 reads CASSLFRGINEQYF. In nucleotides, the CDR3 is TGTGCCAGTAGCTTATTCAGGGGGATCAACGAGCAGTACTTC.

In DNA form, the CDR3 reads TGTGCCAGCAGCTTGCCATGGGAGGAAGCTGAAGCTTTCTTT. Translating it yields CASSLPWEEAEAFF. This sequence joins TRBV5-5 and TRBJ1-1; D is unresolved. The V gene lost 1 base and the J gene lost 6 bases, with 13 bases spanning the gap. This CDR3 comprises 14 residues. Germline V gives CDR1 SGHKS, CDR2 YYEKEE (reference sequence).

The genes are TRBV6-1 and TRBJ1-2; 10 bases are a match to TRBD1. This CDR3 is 15 amino acids long. V was clipped by 4 bases and J by 11 bases; unmatched bases: 13. Germline V lookup: CDR1 MNHNS, CDR2 SASEGT. CDR3 region: CASSVPLTGGSGYTF. In nucleotides, the CDR3 is TGTGCCAGCAGTGTTCCATTGACAGGGGGCAGTGGTTACACCTTC.

This chain joins TRBV5-1 and TRBJ1-5; the D is unclear. Germline V lookup: CDR1 SGHRS, CDR2 YFSETQ. V was clipped by 4 bases and J by 2 bases, with 10 bases between them. This CDR3 region has 14 residues. DNA for the CDR3: TGCGCCAGCAGCACCGGACTGGGCAATCAGCCCCAGCATTTT. Translation: CASSTGLGNQPQHF.

This chain uses TRBV7-7 with TRBJ2-5, with TRBD1 matching over 7 bases. The CDR3 runs 13 residues. Germline V gives CDR1 SSHAT, CDR2 FNYEAQ (reference sequence). V shed 4 bases, J shed 2 bases, and the junction held 1 base outside the gene matches. This CDR3 reads CASSSTGQETQYF. The CDR3 nucleotides are TGTGCCAGCAGCTCGACAGGGCAAGAGACCCAGTACTTC.

In nucleotides, the CDR3 is TGTGCCAGCAGCGTGAGGGGAGGCTCGGCGCCCCAGCATTTT. Translation: CASSVRGGSAPQHF. This chain links TRBV9 with TRBJ1-5, with D perhaps matching TRBD1 (5 bases). This CDR3 is 14 amino acids long. V lost 2 bases to trimming and J lost 9 bases, with 15 bases between them. CDR1 and CDR2 from the germline V gene are SGDLS and YYNGEE.

The rearrangement links TRBV30 to TRBJ2-7; 7 nucleotides match TRBD2. CDR1 is GTSNPN and CDR2 is SVGIG in the germline V gene (reference sequence). This CDR3 has 15 residues. CDR3 in amino acids: CALNFGRSYIPEQYF. In DNA form, the CDR3 reads TGTGCTTTGAATTTCGGGAGGTCCTATATCCCCGAGCAGTACTTC.

This chain joins TRBV10-3 and TRBJ1-2, with D maybe TRBD1 (5 bases). The germline V gene has CDR1 ENHRY and CDR2 SYGVKD. Trimming removed 5 bases from V and 6 bases from J, with 16 bases in between. The CDR3 runs 14 residues. This CDR3 is CAISSTASIDGYTF. The CDR3 DNA reads as TGTGCCATCAGTTCGACAGCTTCTATTGATGGCTACACCTTC.

V is TRBV7-8 and J is TRBJ1-5; no firm D call. This CDR3 has 15 amino acids. Germline V gene data show CDR1 as SGHVS and CDR2 as FQNEAQ. The V end was cut by 1 base, the J end by 2 bases, with 9 bases between. The chain's CDR3 is CASSLGTRGNQPQHF. The CDR3 DNA follows: TGTGCCAGCAGCTTAGGGACCCGGGGCAATCAGCCCCAGCATTTT.

The gene calls are TRBV28 and TRBJ1-5, with 8 bases identical to TRBD1. Germline assignment: CDR1 MDHEN and CDR2 SYDVKM. The CDR3 loop spans 11 amino acids. Losses at the gene ends were 8 bases for V and 11 bases for J; bases not matched to a gene: 5. The CDR3 is CASRTGRTQHF. CDR3 nucleotides: TGTGCCAGCCGGACAGGGCGGACCCAGCATTTT.

The chain links TRBV5-1 to TRBJ2-1; unclear D gene. CDR3 length equals 14 residues. V was shortened by 8 bases and J by 0 bases, with 12 bases between the two germline ends. Germline CDR1 is SGHRS and CDR2 is YFSETQ. CDR3 sequence reads: CASGETISYNEQFF. In DNA form, the CDR3 reads TGCGCCAGTGGAGAAACTATCTCCTACAATGAGCAGTTCTTC.

The gene calls are TRBV6-1 and TRBJ2-7, with D uncertain. The germline V gene encodes CDR1 MNHNS and CDR2 SASEGT. This CDR3 region has 14 residues. V was trimmed by 2 bases and J by 2 bases, leaving 10 bases between them. The CDR3 coding sequence is TGTGCCAGCAGTGAACCTCAGGCGACCTACGAGCAGTACTTC. This gives the protein CASSEPQATYEQYF.

About this clone itself: Other DNA sequences within the sample encode an identical CDR3. The gene calls are TRBV5-1 and TRBJ2-5; no reliable D call. The length of the CDR3 is 14 residues. The germline gives CDR1 SGHRS, CDR2 YFSETQ. V was pared by 0 bases and J by 1 base, with 7 bases between. In nucleotides, the CDR3 is TGCGCCAGCAGCTTGGCGGCAGCCCAAGAGACCCAGTACTTC. Its translation: CASSLAAAQETQYF.

This clone was observed a handful of times. The chain couples TRBV11-2 to TRBJ1-1, with a tentative D call TRBD1 (6 bases). The germline CDR1 and CDR2 sequences are SGHAT and FQNNGV. Trimming left V 6 bases short and J 1 base short, with 12 bases between. The CDR3 covers 14 residues. The CDR3 region has the DNA TGTGCCAGCAGTCGGACAGCTCCGAACACTGAAGCTTTCTTT. Protein product: CASSRTAPNTEAFF.

The chain employs TRBV6-1 and TRBJ2-5; 7 nucleotides align to TRBD2. CDR3 length equals 16 residues. Germline values: CDR1 MNHNS, CDR2 SASEGT. V was pared by 3 bases and J by 1 base, with 8 bases of the junction left unmatched. This chain's CDR3 is CASSEGGGISQETQYF. Here the CDR3 DNA reads TGTGCCAGCAGTGAGGGCGGGGGAATTAGCCAAGAGACCCAGTACTTC.

The chain is built from TRBV19 and TRBJ2-3; TRBD2 matches 14 bases. The CDR3 has 16 residues. The germline CDR1 and CDR2 sequences are LNHDA and SQIVND (reference sequence). V lost 5 bases to trimming and J lost 3 bases; unmatched junction nucleotides: 4. The CDR3 DNA sequence: TGTGCCAGTAGTGTGACTAGCGGGAGGGGAACAGATACGCAGTATTTT. It yields the protein CASSVTSGRGTDTQYF.

In its sample, this clone was seen once. The V call is TRBV29-1, the J call TRBJ2-3; D gene ambiguous. Germline CDR1 SQVTM, CDR2 ANQGSEA. V lost 4 bases and J lost 2, with 10 bases in between. The CDR3 extends over 13 amino acids. CDR3 protein: CSVVRALTDTQYF. Here the CDR3 DNA reads TGCAGCGTTGTAAGGGCCCTCACAGATACGCAGTATTTT.

The V gene is TRBV18, the J gene TRBJ2-5, with 15 nucleotides matching TRBD2. The CDR3 length is 18 residues. Germline V CDR1 and CDR2: KGHSH, LQKENI. After removal of 6 bases from V and 2 bases from J, the junction contained 10 bases not matched to a gene. The CDR3 DNA reads as TGTGCCAGCTCTTCCGGACTAGCGGGAGGGCCTAGGCAAGAGACCCAGTACTTC. The encoded protein is CASSSGLAGGPRQETQYF.

This chain links TRBV6-6 with TRBJ2-7; D may match TRBD1 or TRBD2 (5 bases each). This CDR3 is 13 amino acids long. V lost 4 bases and J lost 3, with 10 bases in between. Germline V gene sequence: CDR1 MNHNY, CDR2 SVGAGI (reference sequence). CDR3 in amino acids: CASSSGANYEQYF. Here the CDR3 DNA reads TGTGCCAGCAGTTCCGGGGCGAACTACGAGCAGTACTTC.

The chain joins TRBV5-3 to TRBJ2-4, with 16 nucleotides matching TRBD2. TRBV5-3 carries the ORF label, with uncertain function. This CDR3 is 18 amino acids long. J was trimmed by 3 bases and V by 3 bases; bases with no gene match: 6. The CDR3 DNA is TGTGCCAGAAGCTCGGGACTAGCGGGAGGGTGGGTCAAAAACATTCAGTACTTC. Its translation is CARSSGLAGGWVKNIQYF.

The chain links TRBV5-1 to TRBJ1-2; TRBD1 matches at 9 bases. Germline V gene lookup returns CDR1 SGHRS and CDR2 YFSETQ. The CDR3 length is 15 residues. Trimming cost V 3 bases and J 8 bases; bases outside gene matches: 11. CDR3 DNA: TGCGCCAGCAGCTCTATACCGGGACAGGGCCTCGGCTACACCTTC. Protein: CASSSIPGQGLGYTF.

This clone was detected once. The genes are TRBV18 and TRBJ1-5; 8 bases are shared with TRBD1. The CDR3 has 17 amino acids. V shed 3 bases, J shed 1 base, and the junction held 8 bases outside the gene matches. Germline-derived CDR1 and CDR2 are KGHSH and LQKENI. CDR3 amino acids: CASSPQGAGGSNQPQHF. The CDR3 DNA sequence: TGTGCCAGCTCACCGCAGGGGGCGGGGGGAAGCAATCAGCCCCAGCATTTT.

The chain combines TRBV7-3 with TRBJ2-7, with a tentative D call TRBD2 (5 bases). The CDR3 sequence is 13 residues long. Germline CDR1 reads SGHTA; CDR2 reads FQGTGA. Deletions cut 5 bases from V and 5 bases from J, with 13 bases between. DNA of the CDR3: TGTGCCAGCAGCCGGGCCCCCGGGGACGAGCAGTACTTC. It yields the protein CASSRAPGDEQYF.